These 2 T cell receptor beta chains came from one sample sequenced in a study of T cell changes during pregnancy in multiple sclerosis. Sequencing was performed with immunoSEQ multiplex PCR; in TCRdb, only in-frame clones are kept and a portion is missing. The sample has approximately 99,000 clones; 90% are singletons. The sample in question was peripheral blood, obtained in the second trimester of pregnancy. The receptors here all came from a female donor in good health, enrolled as a control in a pregnancy study.

The chain carries TRBV9 and TRBJ2-7; TRBD2 is a possible D gene (6 bases). The V and J ends lost 4 bases and 10 bases respectively, with 21 bases between them. The CDR3 sequence is 14 residues long. Germline V gene data show CDR1 as SGDLS and CDR2 as YYNGEE. The CDR3 DNA reads TGTGCCAGCAGCCTAGAGGTCCTAGCGAACCAACAGTACTTC. Its protein product is CASSLEVLANQQYF.

The chain uses TRBV9 and TRBJ2-1; unclear D gene. V was shortened by 1 base and J by 8 bases, with 10 bases between the two germline ends. The CDR3 consists of 13 residues. The germline gives CDR1 SGDLS, CDR2 YYNGEE. The CDR3 is CASSVLLGYEQFF. The CDR3 coding sequence is TGTGCCAGCAGCGTACTTCTCGGGTATGAGCAGTTCTTC.